This TCR beta chain was documented in a study of blood T cell repertoires in COVID-19. About the study: Samples taken during acute and convalescent COVID-19 were collected in the United States, Italy and Spain. T cells, B-cell-depleted T cells, or PBMCs supplied cDNA or gDNA.

The repertoire was sequenced with immunoSEQ multiplex PCR; TCRdb's copy has only in-frame clones and lacks some. The sample holds roughly 150,000 clones; roughly 88% are singletons and the top ten take less than 2.5%. J gave up 1 base and V 4 bases, and 4 bases lay outside the gene matches. CDR3 length equals 15 residues. The germline V gene has CDR1 SGHNT and CDR2 YYREEE (reference sequence). This rearrangement joins TRBV5-4 to TRBJ2-1; 8 bases line up with TRBD2. This receptor was identified in a man younger than 30 with acute or convalescent COVID-19. Sequencing used peripheral blood. The CDR3 loop is CASSPASGSYNEQFF. The DNA for the CDR3 is TGTGCCAGCAGCCCAGCTAGCGGGTCCTACAATGAGCAGTTCTTC.